This T cell receptor (beta chain) was retrieved from a study of cytomegalovirus exposure and HLA in healthy donors. Use of 60 Vbeta and 13 Jbeta primers characterized the PCR. The assay was immunoSEQ multiplex PCR, and TCRdb's table has in-frame clones only and misses some. Its listing shows about 130,000 clones. The CDR3 length is 16 residues. Germline V CDR1 and CDR2: MNHNS, SASEGT. The V gene end was trimmed by 4 bases and the J gene end by 6 bases; junction bases not matched to a gene: 12. The TCR was taken from a woman aged 55-70 years in good health and CMV-seronegative. Sequences were obtained from PBMCs. The chain combines TRBV6-1 with TRBJ2-3; 8 bases map to TRBD1. CDR3 loop: CASSARRGQVIDTQYF. DNA of the CDR3: TGTGCCAGCAGTGCCCGTAGGGGACAGGTCATTGATACGCAGTATTTT.